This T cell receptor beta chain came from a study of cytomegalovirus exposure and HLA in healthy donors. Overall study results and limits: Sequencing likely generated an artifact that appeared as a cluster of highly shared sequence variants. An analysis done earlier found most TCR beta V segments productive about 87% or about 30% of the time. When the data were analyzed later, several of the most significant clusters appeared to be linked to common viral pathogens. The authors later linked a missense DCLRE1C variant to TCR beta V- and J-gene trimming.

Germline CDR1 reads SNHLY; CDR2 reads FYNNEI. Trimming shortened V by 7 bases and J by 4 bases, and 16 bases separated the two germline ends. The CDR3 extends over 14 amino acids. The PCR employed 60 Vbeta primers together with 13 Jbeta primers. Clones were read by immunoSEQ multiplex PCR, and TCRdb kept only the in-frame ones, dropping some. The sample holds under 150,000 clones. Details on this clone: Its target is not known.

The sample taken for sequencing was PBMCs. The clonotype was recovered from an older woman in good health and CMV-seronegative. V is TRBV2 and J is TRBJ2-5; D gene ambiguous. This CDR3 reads CASTNAPRGETQYF. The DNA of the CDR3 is TGTGCCAGCACAAATGCCCCGCGTGGAGAGACCCAGTACTTC.